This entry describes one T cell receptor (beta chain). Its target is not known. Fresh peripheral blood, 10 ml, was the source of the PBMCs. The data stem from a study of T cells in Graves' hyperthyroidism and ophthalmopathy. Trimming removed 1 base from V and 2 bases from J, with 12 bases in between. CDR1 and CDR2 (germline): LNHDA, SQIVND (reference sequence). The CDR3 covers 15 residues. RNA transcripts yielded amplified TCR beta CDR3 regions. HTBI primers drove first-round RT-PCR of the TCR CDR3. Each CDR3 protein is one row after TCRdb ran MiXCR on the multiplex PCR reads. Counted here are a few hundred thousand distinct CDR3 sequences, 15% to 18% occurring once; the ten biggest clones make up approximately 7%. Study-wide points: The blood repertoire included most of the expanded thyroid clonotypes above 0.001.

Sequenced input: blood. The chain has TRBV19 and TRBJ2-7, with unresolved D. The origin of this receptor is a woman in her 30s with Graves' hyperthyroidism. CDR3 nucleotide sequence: TGTGCCAGTAGTATAGGGCAGGACGGGCCCTACGAGCAGTACTTC. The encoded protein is CASSIGQDGPYEQYF.